This TCR beta chain came from a study of blood T cells in healthy people across ages (dated by TCRdb to between 2014 and 2017). In terms of the full investigation: In model experiments, template switching captured roughly one uniquely barcoded TCR beta cDNA molecule for every two T cells. To avoid experimental bias, donors of different ages were spread randomly across the sequencing lanes. To track age-related changes in TCR beta repertoire diversity, the study relied on deep sequencing normalized with unique cDNA molecular identifiers. Using the same blood draw, the study looked at two additional independent replicas of 1 million unique cDNA reads for two donors, one aged 18 to 30 and the other aged 80 or older. The donors were divided into four age groups: young (average about 16 years), middle-aged (about 39), aged (approximately 62) and long-lived (about 80).

This clonotype was counted only a few times. Its specific antigen is unknown. No clone much larger than this one lies a single base away; base qualities are absent. Donors were about 36 systemically healthy Caucasian individuals from Russia aged roughly 6 to 90 years. Ten milliliters of peripheral blood were drawn from each donor into EDTA-treated Vacutainer tubes. Ficoll-Paque density-gradient centrifugation was used to isolate PBMCs, with at least 7 million obtained per sample. Total RNA, at least 5.5 micrograms per sample, was extracted from PBMCs with Trizol reagent. For every donor, an aliquot of PBMCs went through flow cytometry to measure the percentages of naive CD45RAhigh/CD27high T cells. Preparation of the library involved 5' RACE. The sequencing machine was an Illumina HiSeq 2500. A second 7 to 11 cycle PCR used a sample-barcoded 5' primer and a J-beta primer mix. Each TCR beta cDNA molecule received a unique molecular identifier from a template-switch 5' adaptor carrying 12 random nucleotides. Each sample yielded at least 2.5 million CDR3-containing paired-end reads. First-strand cDNA was synthesized from all RNA with the Mint cDNA synthesis kit, primed by a TRBC-specific oligonucleotide. After uracil-DNA glycosylase treatment, a first 18-cycle PCR used universal primers M1SS and BC2_uni_R on all cDNA. For the original study's pipeline: Normalization of each sample was performed by random selection of 1 million high-quality reads, each carrying a distinct molecular identifier. Reads sharing molecular identifiers were discarded rather than binned into consensus sequences. MiTCR, with a Q25 quality threshold and the strictest error-elimination algorithm, was used for CDR3 identification, clonotype clustering and error correction. A nonparametric unseen species model using Euler transformation provided a lower-bound estimate of total TCR beta diversity. TCRdb ran its own pipeline on the public reads, namely fastp trimming at Q25 and MiXCR clone calling, and kept in-frame beta chains. Entries are consolidated by CDR3 protein sequence, retaining the most common genes and DNA. TCRdb assigned the V and J calls; the authors' analysis was not used. Here the sample has over 600,000 distinct CDR3 sequences; around 45% occur a single time. In total, the top ten clones hold about a sixth of the sample.

Study-wide conclusions, independent of this receptor: As age increased, observed TCR beta diversity per million T cells dropped in a roughly linear way, and a significant reduction was already evident by age roughly 40. Total diversity estimates from one million sequenced T cells were considered lower bounds and underestimates. Because profiling used bulk unsorted PBMCs, naive and antigen-experienced compartments could not be compared conclusively. Compared with the aged group, more naive CD4+ T cells, fewer expanded clones and increased TCR diversity were shown by the long-lived group, suggesting age selection. Because the CMV infection status of the donors was unknown, age-related changes in expanded clonotypes may potentially have been confounded. A strong correlation was found between observed TCR beta diversity and the percentage of naive T cells measured by flow cytometry.

The germline V gene encodes CDR1 SGHRS and CDR2 YFSETQ. The CDR3 spans 16 residues, from the cysteine through the phenylalanine. The only DNA kept is the CDR3, 48 bases in frame from the first base. The junction shows trimming of 0 bases on V and 1 base on J, plus 12 bases between the germline ends. The chain employs TRBV5-1 and TRBJ2-3; TRBD2 is a possible D gene, resting on 6 matching bases. Material: blood. This TCR came from a man older than 75 in good health. This receptor carries the CDR3 CASSLAGRVGTDTQYF. At the DNA level, the sequence is TGCGCCAGCAGCTTGGCCGGGAGAGTAGGCACAGATACGCAGTATTTT.